The 9 T cell receptor beta chains listed next were all sequenced from one sample in a study of cytotoxic CD8 clonotypes in ibrutinib-treated CLL. Data came from immunoSEQ multiplex PCR; TCRdb stores just in-frame clones and leaves some out. The sample includes fewer than 400,000 clones, roughly 70% of them seen just once. Sequences were derived from PBMCs, sampled after 36 months of ibrutinib treatment. Receptors originate from a human donor with chronic lymphocytic leukemia.

This sequence joins TRBV6-5 and TRBJ2-5; 9 nucleotides agree with TRBD1. This CDR3 is built from 15 residues. The germline CDR1 and CDR2 sequences are MNHEY and SVGAGI. V lost 0 bases, J lost 3 bases, and 2 bases stayed unmatched. The CDR3 here is CASSYSDRGEETQYF. The CDR3 DNA reads TGTGCCAGCAGTTACTCGGACAGGGGTGAAGAGACCCAGTACTTC.

This chain links TRBV7-9 with TRBJ2-7; TRBD2 agrees at 11 bases. J was trimmed by 3 bases and V by 4 bases; bases with no gene match: 5. From germline, CDR1 is SEHNR and CDR2 FQNEAQ (reference sequence). The CDR3 contains 15 residues. The CDR3 loop reads CASSSYSGGDYEQYF. CDR3 bases: TGTGCCAGCAGCTCCTATAGCGGGGGGGACTACGAGCAGTACTTC.

This clone was detected only a few times. This rearrangement joins TRBV9 to TRBJ1-1; no clear D. This CDR3 is built from 11 residues. V was clipped by 0 bases and J by 7 bases, with 4 bases between them. Looked up from germline, CDR1 is SGDLS and CDR2 is YYNGEE. The CDR3 sequence is CASSVVSEAFF. The CDR3 DNA reads TGTGCCAGCAGCGTAGTCAGTGAAGCTTTCTTT.

In this sample, this clone turned up once. The chain links TRBV7-7 to TRBJ2-1; 12 nucleotides match TRBD2. The CDR3 length is 17 residues. Germline CDR1 SSHAT, CDR2 FNYEAQ (reference sequence). V shed 1 base and J 2 bases; nucleotides not matched to a gene: 3. The CDR3 sequence is CASSLGTSGTPYNEQFF. The CDR3 region has the DNA TGTGCCAGCAGCTTAGGGACTAGCGGGACCCCCTACAATGAGCAGTTCTTC.

The CDR3 protein is CASSVGGSQGAWTYTEAFF. CDR3 bases: TGTGCCAGCAGCGTAGGCGGCTCGCAGGGGGCATGGACTTACACTGAAGCTTTCTTT. This chain uses TRBV9 with TRBJ1-1; 8 bases map to TRBD1. The V and J ends lost 0 bases and 3 bases, in that order; junction bases with no gene match: 16. The germline gives CDR1 SGDLS, CDR2 YYNGEE. This CDR3 has 19 residues. Complete variable domain (other parts from reference TRBV9 and TRBJ1-1): DSGVTQTPKHLITATGQRVTLRCSPRSGDLSVYWYQQSLDQGLQFLIQYYNGEERAKGNILERFSAQQFPDLHSELNLSSLELGDSALYFCASSVGGSQGAWTYTEAFFGQGTRLTVV.

This chain connects TRBV9 to TRBJ1-2; possible D gene TRBD1, 6 bases. Trimming took 0 bases from V and 4 from J, leaving 16 bases between them. The germline V gene has CDR1 SGDLS and CDR2 YYNGEE. The CDR3 loop spans 16 amino acids. CDR3 DNA sequence: TGTGCCAGCAGCGTAGCTGGGTCAGGGGCCCTCTATGGCTACACCTTC. Its translation is CASSVAGSGALYGYTF.

The chain recombines TRBV29-1 with TRBJ1-1, with D possibly being TRBD1 (6 bases). Looked up from germline, CDR1 is SQVTM and CDR2 is ANQGSEA. The CDR3 loop spans 17 amino acids. Trimming removed 5 bases from V and 7 bases from J, with 29 bases in between. CDR3 region: CSVMTPTGRGLAGEAFF. For the CDR3, the DNA is TGCAGCGTTATGACTCCTACAGGGCGGGGGCTGGCGGGTGAAGCTTTCTTT.

V is TRBV25-1 and J is TRBJ2-5; D is perhaps TRBD1 (8 bases). Trimming took off 7 bases at V and 5 bases at J, with 23 bases between the two ends. In germline, CDR1 is MGHDK, CDR2 SYGVNS. CDR3 length: 16 amino acids. CDR3 coding DNA: TGTGCCAGCACCCCCGGGGGGACAGGTAGTGAGGAGACCCAGTACTTC. It encodes CASTPGGTGSEETQYF.

The chain joins TRBV5-1 to TRBJ2-4, with 7 bases lining up with TRBD1. Trimming removed 3 bases from V and 7 bases from J; junction bases left unmatched: 16. The V gene's germline CDR1 is SGHRS and CDR2 YFSETQ. This CDR3 contains 17 residues. The CDR3 is CASSSRELQGHRNIQYF. In nucleotides, the CDR3 is TGCGCCAGCAGCTCGCGCGAGCTACAGGGGCATAGGAACATTCAGTACTTC.